Listed here are 16 T cell receptor beta chains from one sample, sequenced in a study of blood T cell repertoires in COVID-19. The table came from immunoSEQ multiplex PCR; TCRdb's copy has only in-frame clones and leaves some out. The sample has under 300,000 clones, 70% to 85% seen once. Source material: peripheral blood. The receptor set was obtained from a man aged 40-50 years who had recovered from COVID-19.

This chain joins TRBV15 and TRBJ1-3; D might be TRBD1 (5 bases). Between the trimmed V and J ends, which lost 3 bases and 6 bases, there was a span of 15 bases. From germline, CDR1 is LNHNV and CDR2 YYDKDF (reference sequence). The CDR3 spans 15 residues. CDR3 loop: CATSRGGEGENTIYF. DNA of the CDR3: TGTGCCACCAGCAGGGGAGGGGAAGGTGAAAACACCATATATTTT. The whole variable domain, remainder taken from reference TRBV15 and TRBJ1-3, is DAMVIQNPRYQVTQFGKPVTLSCSQTLNHNVMYWYQQKSSQAPKLLFHYYDKDFNNEADTPDNFQSRRPNTSFCFLDIRSPGLGDTAMYLCATSRGGEGENTIYFGEGSWLTVV.

This clone occurred once. The V call is TRBV9, the J call TRBJ2-3; D remains ambiguous. Germline V gives CDR1 SGDLS, CDR2 YYNGEE. The CDR3 extends over 15 amino acids. V was cut by 2 bases and J by 0 bases, with 10 bases left in between. CDR3 in DNA: TGTGCCAGCAGCGTCCTAACAGAAAGCACAGATACGCAGTATTTT. Translation gives CASSVLTESTDTQYF.

V and J are TRBV5-6 and TRBJ1-4; D is uncertain. The length of the CDR3 is 13 residues. Germline values: CDR1 SGHDT, CDR2 YYEEEE. The V end lost 0 bases, the J end lost 8 bases, and 8 bases lay between the germline ends. This CDR3 reads CASSLAGSEKLFF. DNA of the CDR3: TGTGCCAGCAGCTTGGCCGGGTCCGAAAAACTGTTTTTT.

In DNA, the CDR3 is TGTGCCAGCAGTTACCTTGAGGCGACTAATGAAAAACTGTTTTTT. As protein: CASSYLEATNEKLFF. The J gene is TRBJ1-4, the V gene TRBV6-2 or TRBV6-3, with D uncertain. Germline V gene lookup returns CDR1 MNHEY and CDR2 SVGEGT. The CDR3 consists of 15 residues. The V and J ends lost 2 bases and 2 bases respectively, with 9 bases between them.

This clone was found once. The chain combines TRBV5-1 with TRBJ2-5; 11 positions match TRBD2. Per germline, CDR1 SGHRS and CDR2 YFSETQ. This CDR3 is 15 amino acids long. The trim removed 2 bases at V and 4 bases at J, leaving 4 bases unmatched. CDR3 coding DNA: TGCGCCAGCAGCTTAACTAGCGGGAGTGGAGAGACCCAGTACTTC. This encodes CASSLTSGSGETQYF.

This clone has only one observation. The chain is built from TRBV4-3 and TRBJ2-3; D is unclear. The CDR3 totals 16 residues. V was shortened by 4 bases and J by 1 base, with 15 bases between the two germline ends. Germline CDR1 and CDR2: LGHNA and YSLEER. The CDR3 loop is CASSRFNPTGTDTQYF. The CDR3 nucleotides are TGCGCCAGCAGCCGATTTAACCCCACGGGCACAGATACGCAGTATTTT.

The chain joins TRBV2 to TRBJ2-2, with D possibly TRBD1 on 5 matching bases. CDR3 length: 13 amino acids. Germline-derived CDR1 and CDR2 are SNHLY and FYNNEI. V was cut by 6 bases and J by 7 bases, with 12 bases left in between. Here the CDR3 DNA reads TGTGCCAGCAGAGGGGCCTTGGTCGGGGAGCTGTTTTTT. This translates into CASRGALVGELFF. The whole variable domain, remainder taken from reference TRBV2 and TRBJ2-2, is EPEVTQTPSHQVTQMGQEVILRCVPISNHLYFYWYRQILGQKVEFLVSFYNNEISEKSEIFDDQFSVERPDGSNFTLKIRSTKLEDSAMYFCASRGALVGELFFGEGSRLTVL.

V and J are TRBV5-5 and TRBJ2-5, with 9 bases matching TRBD2. The V segment lost 4 bases and the J segment 2 bases; nucleotides outside the gene matches: 18. The germline V gene encodes CDR1 SGHKS and CDR2 YYEKEE (reference sequence). This CDR3 contains 19 residues. CDR3 sequence reads: CASSRGAPGLAGLQETQYF. The CDR3 DNA sequence: TGTGCCAGCAGCAGAGGAGCGCCCGGTCTAGCGGGATTGCAAGAGACCCAGTACTTC.

CDR3: CASSSRSANTGELFF. The CDR3 DNA is TGTGCCAGCAGCTCCCGAAGCGCGAACACCGGGGAGCTGTTTTTT. V and J are TRBV4-2 and TRBJ2-2; D unclear. Germline-derived CDR1 and CDR2 are LGHNA and YNFKEQ. There are 15 residues in the CDR3. The V end lost 5 bases, the J end lost 0 bases, and 10 bases lay between the germline ends.

This clone was seen more than once but under ten times. The J gene is TRBJ2-5, the V gene TRBV19; weak D call: TRBD2 (5 bases). Germline CDR1 is LNHDA and CDR2 is SQIVND (reference sequence). This CDR3 has 16 amino acids. Trimming cost V 3 bases and J 1 base, with 15 bases left between them. The CDR3 region is CASSILSPRGQETQYF. The DNA for the CDR3 is TGTGCCAGTAGTATCTTATCCCCCCGGGGCCAAGAGACCCAGTACTTC. The full variable domain, in which reference TRBV19 and TRBJ2-5 provide the parts outside the CDR3, is DGGITQSPKYLFRKEGQNVTLSCEQNLNHDAMYWYRQDPGQGLRLIYYSQIVNDFQKGDIAEGYSVSREKKESFPLTVTSAQKNPTAFYLCASSILSPRGQETQYFGPGTRLLVL.

The chain has TRBV5-1 and TRBJ2-2; TRBD2 might be the D (6 bases). CDR1 and CDR2 from the germline V gene are SGHRS and YFSETQ. V was cut by 4 bases and J by 0 bases, with 10 bases left in between. There are 15 residues in the CDR3. The CDR3 DNA reads TGCGCCAGCAGCACAGCGGGTGCGAACACCGGGGAGCTGTTTTTT. Its translation is CASSTAGANTGELFF.

A few counts support this clone. V gene TRBV11-3 combines with J gene TRBJ1-4; D unresolved. The CDR3 has 14 residues. From germline, CDR1 is SGHNT and CDR2 YENEEA. V was clipped by 5 bases and J by 6 bases, with 13 bases between them. The CDR3 nucleotides read TGTGCCAGCAGCCTCAAGCGATTTGATGAAAAACTGTTTTTT. This translates into CASSLKRFDEKLFF.

This sequence joins TRBV3-1 (or the pseudogene TRBV3-2) and TRBJ2-7, with TRBD2 as a possible D gene (5 bases). The CDR3 loop spans 15 amino acids. Germline CDR1 LGHDT, CDR2 YNNKEL (reference sequence). Trimming stripped 1 base from V and 9 bases from J, with 19 bases between. CDR3 in amino acids: CASSQVLGLAHGQYF. The CDR3 DNA sequence: TGTGCCAGCAGCCAAGTTCTAGGGCTAGCACACGGGCAGTACTTC.

This rearrangement joins TRBV30 to TRBJ2-3, with D unclear. The CDR3 sequence is 13 residues long. V was shortened by 3 bases and J by 4 bases, with 11 bases between the two germline ends. Germline-derived CDR1 and CDR2 are GTSNPN and SVGIG (reference sequence). The DNA of the CDR3 is TGTGCCTGGAGCATCCTCTCGGCAGATACGCAGTATTTT. This gives the protein CAWSILSADTQYF.

The genes are TRBV29-1 and TRBJ1-1, with 7 bases aligning to TRBD1. The CDR3 totals 16 residues. Germline CDR1 and CDR2: SQVTM and ANQGSEA. With V trimmed by 4 bases and J by 0 bases, 11 bases remained unmatched. CDR3 bases: TGCAGCGTTGGAAGATCGGGACAGCAGATGAACACTGAAGCTTTCTTT. The encoded protein is CSVGRSGQQMNTEAFF. Supplemented by reference TRBV29-1 and TRBJ1-1, the full variable domain reads SAVISQKPSRDICQRGTSLTIQCQVDSQVTMMFWYRQQPGQSLTLIATANQGSEATYESGFVIDKFPISRPNLTFSTLTVSNMSPEDSSIYLCSVGRSGQQMNTEAFFGQGTRLTVV.

This clone was detected only once. CDR3 region: CATQKGQPDYEQYF. CDR3 DNA sequence: TGTGCCACCCAAAAGGGACAGCCGGACTACGAGCAGTACTTC. This chain joins TRBV6-5 and TRBJ2-7; 7 nucleotides line up with TRBD1. CDR3 length: 14 residues. V lost 10 bases and J lost 3; bases outside the gene matches: 12. Per germline, CDR1 MNHEY and CDR2 SVGAGI.